This TCR beta chain was recorded in a study of shared clonotypes between healthy human individuals. For this clone: The antigen remains undetermined.

The study's findings and limits: With few donors, the genetic and exposure-history diversity represented was limited. Non-shared clonotypes showed lower generation probabilities than clonotypes common to all four donors.

Genomic DNA from each subset was divided evenly over several immunoSEQ plates. Assay used: immunoSEQ multiplex PCR; TCRdb lists only in-frame clones, some missing. Of 2,500,000 or so clones in the sample, approximately 90% were seen once. The germline V gene encodes CDR1 SGHRS and CDR2 YFSETQ. The ends were cut back, 1 base at V and 7 bases at J, with 15 bases in the middle. This CDR3 is 14 amino acids long. The study drew its donors from healthy HIV-negative adults without recent acute infections or vaccinations. The sample comprised naive CD4+ T cells from PBMCs. The subset was: CD45RA+ positively selected. The chain has TRBV5-1 and TRBJ2-7; D possibly corresponds to TRBD2 (5 bases). This clonotype was obtained from a young man in good health. Some clones in this sample may be carry-over from other donors' samples. CDR3 nucleotides: TGCGCCAGCAGCTTGCTAGCTGGGTCGAGTGAGCAGTACTTC. This gives the protein CASSLLAGSSEQYF.